This paragraph covers one TCR beta chain sequence. Between the trimmed V and J ends, which lost 4 bases and 6 bases, there was a span of 12 bases. CDR1 GTSNPN and CDR2 SVGIG come from the germline V gene (reference sequence). This CDR3 is built from 13 residues. This sample is drawn from a study of shared clonotypes between healthy human individuals. About the study: CD4 naive cells filled three plates per donor, CD4 memory three, CD8 naive two and CD8 memory one.

Profiled with immunoSEQ multiplex PCR; TCRdb holds only in-frame clones, not every one. This sample has 2 million to 2.5 million clones; more than 90% occur once, and the top ten carry 0.1% to 0.15%. The chain carries TRBV30 and TRBJ2-2; the D gene is possibly TRBD1 (5 bases). Sequenced input: naive CD4+ T cells sorted from blood. The subset here: CD45RA+ positively selected. The clonotype originates from a man younger than 35 in good health. The CDR3: CAWTRVISGELFF. Written as DNA, the CDR3 is TGTGCCTGGACCAGGGTCATCTCCGGGGAGCTGTTTTTT.